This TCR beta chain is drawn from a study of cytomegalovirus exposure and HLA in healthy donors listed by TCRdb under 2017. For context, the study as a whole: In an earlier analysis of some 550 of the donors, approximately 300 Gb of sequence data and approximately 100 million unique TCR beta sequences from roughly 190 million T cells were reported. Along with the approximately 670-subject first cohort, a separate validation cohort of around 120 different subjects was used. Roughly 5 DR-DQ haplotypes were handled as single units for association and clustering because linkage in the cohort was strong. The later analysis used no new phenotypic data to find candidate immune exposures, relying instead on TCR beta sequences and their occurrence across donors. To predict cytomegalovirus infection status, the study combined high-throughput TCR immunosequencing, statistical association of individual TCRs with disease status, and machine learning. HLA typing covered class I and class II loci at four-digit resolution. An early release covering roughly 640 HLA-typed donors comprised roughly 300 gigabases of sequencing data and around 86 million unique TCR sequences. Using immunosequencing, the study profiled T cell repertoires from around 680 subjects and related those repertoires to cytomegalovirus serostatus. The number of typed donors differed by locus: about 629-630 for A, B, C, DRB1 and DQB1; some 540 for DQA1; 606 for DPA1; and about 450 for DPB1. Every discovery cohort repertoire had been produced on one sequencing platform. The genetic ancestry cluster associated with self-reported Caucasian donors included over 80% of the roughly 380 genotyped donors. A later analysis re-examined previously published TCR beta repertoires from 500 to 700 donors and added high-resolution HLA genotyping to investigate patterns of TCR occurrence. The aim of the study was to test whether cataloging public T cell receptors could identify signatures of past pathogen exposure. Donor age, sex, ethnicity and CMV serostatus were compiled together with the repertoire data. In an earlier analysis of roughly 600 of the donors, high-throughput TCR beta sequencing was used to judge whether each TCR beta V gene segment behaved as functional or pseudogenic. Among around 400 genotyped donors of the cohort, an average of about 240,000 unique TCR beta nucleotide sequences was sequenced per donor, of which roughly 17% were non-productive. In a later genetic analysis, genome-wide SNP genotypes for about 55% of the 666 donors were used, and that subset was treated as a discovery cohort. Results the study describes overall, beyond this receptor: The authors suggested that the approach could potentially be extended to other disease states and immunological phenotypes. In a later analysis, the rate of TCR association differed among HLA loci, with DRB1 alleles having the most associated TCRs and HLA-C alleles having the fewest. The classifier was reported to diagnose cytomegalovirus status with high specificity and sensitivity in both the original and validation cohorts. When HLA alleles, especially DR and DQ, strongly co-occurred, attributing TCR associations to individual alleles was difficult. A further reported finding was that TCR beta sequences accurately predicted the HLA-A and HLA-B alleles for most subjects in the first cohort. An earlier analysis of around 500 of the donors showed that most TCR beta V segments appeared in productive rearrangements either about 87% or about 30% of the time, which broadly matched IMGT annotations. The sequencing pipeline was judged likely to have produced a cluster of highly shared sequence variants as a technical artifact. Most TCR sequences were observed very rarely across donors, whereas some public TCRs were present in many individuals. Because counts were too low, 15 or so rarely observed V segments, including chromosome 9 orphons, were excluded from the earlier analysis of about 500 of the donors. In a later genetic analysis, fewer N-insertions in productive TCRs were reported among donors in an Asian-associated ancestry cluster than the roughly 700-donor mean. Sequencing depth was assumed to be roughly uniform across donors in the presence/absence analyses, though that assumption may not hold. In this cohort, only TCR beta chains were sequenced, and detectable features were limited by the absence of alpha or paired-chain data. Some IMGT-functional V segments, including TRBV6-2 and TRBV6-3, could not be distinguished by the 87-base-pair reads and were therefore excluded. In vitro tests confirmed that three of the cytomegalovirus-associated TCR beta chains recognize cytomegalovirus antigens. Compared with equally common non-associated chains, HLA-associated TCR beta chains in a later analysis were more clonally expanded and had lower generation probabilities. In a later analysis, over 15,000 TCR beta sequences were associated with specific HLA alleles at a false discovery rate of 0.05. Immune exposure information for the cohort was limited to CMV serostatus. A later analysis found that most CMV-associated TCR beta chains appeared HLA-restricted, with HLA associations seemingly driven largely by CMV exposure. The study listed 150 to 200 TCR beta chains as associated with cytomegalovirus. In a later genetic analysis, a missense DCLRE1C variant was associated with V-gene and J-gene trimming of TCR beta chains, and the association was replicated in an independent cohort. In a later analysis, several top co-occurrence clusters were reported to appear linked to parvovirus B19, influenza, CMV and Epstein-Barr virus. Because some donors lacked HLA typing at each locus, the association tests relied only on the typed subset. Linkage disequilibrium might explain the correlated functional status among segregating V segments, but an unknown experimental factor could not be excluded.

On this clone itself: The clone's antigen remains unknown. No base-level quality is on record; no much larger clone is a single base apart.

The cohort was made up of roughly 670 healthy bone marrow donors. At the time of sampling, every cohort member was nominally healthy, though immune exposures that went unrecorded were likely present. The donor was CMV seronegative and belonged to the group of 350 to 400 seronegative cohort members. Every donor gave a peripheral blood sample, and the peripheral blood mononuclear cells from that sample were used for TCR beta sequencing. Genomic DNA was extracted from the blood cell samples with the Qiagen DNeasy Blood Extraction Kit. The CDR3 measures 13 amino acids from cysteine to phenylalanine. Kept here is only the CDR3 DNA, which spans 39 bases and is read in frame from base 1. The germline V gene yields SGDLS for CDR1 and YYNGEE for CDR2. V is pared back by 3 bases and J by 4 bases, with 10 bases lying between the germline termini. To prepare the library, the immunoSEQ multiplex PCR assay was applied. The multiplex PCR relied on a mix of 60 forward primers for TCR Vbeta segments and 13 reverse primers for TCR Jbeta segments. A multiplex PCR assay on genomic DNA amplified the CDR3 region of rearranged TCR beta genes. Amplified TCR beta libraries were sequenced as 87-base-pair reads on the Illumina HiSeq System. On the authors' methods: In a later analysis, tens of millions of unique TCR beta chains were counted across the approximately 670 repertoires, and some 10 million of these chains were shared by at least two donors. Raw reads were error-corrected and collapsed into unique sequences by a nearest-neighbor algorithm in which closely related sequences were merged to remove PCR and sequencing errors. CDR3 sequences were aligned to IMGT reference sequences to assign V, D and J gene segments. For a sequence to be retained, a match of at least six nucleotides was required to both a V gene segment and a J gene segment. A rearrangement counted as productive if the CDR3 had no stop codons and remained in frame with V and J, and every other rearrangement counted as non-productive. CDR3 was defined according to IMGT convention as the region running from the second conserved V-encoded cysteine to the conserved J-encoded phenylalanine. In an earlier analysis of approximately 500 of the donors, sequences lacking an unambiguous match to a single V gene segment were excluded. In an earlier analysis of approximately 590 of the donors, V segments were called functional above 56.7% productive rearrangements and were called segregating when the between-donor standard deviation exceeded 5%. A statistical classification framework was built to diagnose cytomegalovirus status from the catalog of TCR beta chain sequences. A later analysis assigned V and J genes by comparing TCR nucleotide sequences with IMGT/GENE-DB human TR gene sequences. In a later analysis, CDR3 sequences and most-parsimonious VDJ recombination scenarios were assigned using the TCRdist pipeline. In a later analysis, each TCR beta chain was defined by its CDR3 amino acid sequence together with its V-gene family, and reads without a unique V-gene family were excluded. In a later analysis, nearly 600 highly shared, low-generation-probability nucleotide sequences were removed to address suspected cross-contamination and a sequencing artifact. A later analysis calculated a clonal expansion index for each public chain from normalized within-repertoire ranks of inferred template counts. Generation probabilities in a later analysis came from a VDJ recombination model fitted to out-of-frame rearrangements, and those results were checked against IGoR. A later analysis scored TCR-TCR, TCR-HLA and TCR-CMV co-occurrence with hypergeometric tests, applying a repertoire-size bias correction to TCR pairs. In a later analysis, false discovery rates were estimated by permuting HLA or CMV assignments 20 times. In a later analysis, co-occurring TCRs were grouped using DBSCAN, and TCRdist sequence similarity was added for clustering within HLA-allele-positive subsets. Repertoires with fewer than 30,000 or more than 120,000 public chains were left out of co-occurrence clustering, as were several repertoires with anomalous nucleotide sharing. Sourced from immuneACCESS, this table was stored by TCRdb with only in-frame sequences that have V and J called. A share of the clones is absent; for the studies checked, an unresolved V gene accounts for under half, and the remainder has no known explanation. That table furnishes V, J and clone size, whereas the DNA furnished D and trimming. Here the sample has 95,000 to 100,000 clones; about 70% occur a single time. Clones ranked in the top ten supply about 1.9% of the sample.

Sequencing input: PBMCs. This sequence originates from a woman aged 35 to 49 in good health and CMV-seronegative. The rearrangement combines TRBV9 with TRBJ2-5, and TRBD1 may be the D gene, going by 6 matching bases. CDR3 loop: CASSARGTETQYF. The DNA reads TGTGCCAGCAGCGCTAGGGGGACAGAGACCCAGTACTTC.